The present entry profiles one TCR beta chain with its context. This record comes from a study of blood T cell repertoires in COVID-19. In the study overall: PBMCs, B-cell-depleted T cells, or T cells were the source of the cDNA or gDNA that made up the material.

Germline loops: CDR1 SGHRS, CDR2 YFSETQ. The CDR3 is made up of 15 amino acids. V dropped 3 bases and J dropped 9 bases, with 16 bases sitting between them. How the authors handled the data: Reference gene primer amplification yielded estimated nucleated cell counts. TCRdb's table, derived via immunoSEQ multiplex PCR, lists solely in-frame clones and lacks some. The DNA was the basis for D and trimming; V, J and clone size are from that table. The sample carries 80,000 or so clones, 65% to 85% recorded once. The receptor comes from an older woman with acute or convalescent COVID-19. The rearrangement joins TRBV5-1 to TRBJ1-6; perhaps TRBD1 as D (6 bases). What was sequenced was peripheral blood. CDR3 loop: CASSSGTLTGSPLHF. The CDR3 DNA reads as TGCGCCAGCAGCTCGGGGACACTTACGGGTTCACCCCTCCACTTT.